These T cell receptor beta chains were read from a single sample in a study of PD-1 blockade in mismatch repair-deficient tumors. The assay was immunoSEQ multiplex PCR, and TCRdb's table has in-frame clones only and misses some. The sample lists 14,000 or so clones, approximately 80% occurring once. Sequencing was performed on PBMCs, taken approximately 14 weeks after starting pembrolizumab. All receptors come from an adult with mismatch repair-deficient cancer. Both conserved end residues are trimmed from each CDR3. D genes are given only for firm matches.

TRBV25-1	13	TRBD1	ASGKGQGRGETQY
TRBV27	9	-	ASTAGTEAF
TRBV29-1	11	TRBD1	SVEDGTAYEQY
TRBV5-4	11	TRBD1	ASSFSRGTGYT
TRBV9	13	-	ASSTRQGLTDTQY
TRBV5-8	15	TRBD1	ASNQMGQGAWTGELF
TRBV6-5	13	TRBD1	ASSYSDRPTTEAF
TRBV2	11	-	ASSRQLLETQY
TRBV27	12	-	ASSLSAGTYEQY
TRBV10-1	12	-	ASSESSGSPEAF
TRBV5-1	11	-	ASSSREKLTQY
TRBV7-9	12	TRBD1	ASSFSTTGNGYT
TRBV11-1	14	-	ASSLSGLFSYNEQF
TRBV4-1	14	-	ASSQVDLVSYNEQF
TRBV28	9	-	ASSRPGVAF
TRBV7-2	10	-	ASSPYTDTQY
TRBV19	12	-	ASTQGLRNYGYT
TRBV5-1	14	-	ASSLWGGERNTEAF
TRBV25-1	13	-	ASSEFYRGSYEQY
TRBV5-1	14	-	ASSPTLSSAYNEQF
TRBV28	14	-	ASRVRGGSSTDTQY
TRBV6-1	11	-	ASRHGGSYEQY
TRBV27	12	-	ASSSHSTNYGYT
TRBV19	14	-	ASSPTGKTGNQPQH
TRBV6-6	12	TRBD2	ASSYLTSGTEQF
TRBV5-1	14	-	ASSLRQVQGNTEAF
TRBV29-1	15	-	SVTGGTVGRAKNIQY
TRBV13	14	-	ASSKLGQGKNYGYT
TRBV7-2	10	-	ASSAYSDTQY
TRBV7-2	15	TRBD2	ASSLRLAGVSYNEQF
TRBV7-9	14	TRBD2	ASSSSGRALSETQY
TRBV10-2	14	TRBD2	ASSLAWTSGTGGQY
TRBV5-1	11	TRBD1	ASSGTAQETQY
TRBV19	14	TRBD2	ASSALDGRAGETQY
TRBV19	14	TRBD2	ASSMGGLAGSDTQY
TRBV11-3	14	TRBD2	ASSLGSGTRQETQY
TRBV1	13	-	TSSHVSLSTDTQY
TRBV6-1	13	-	ASSEQALAKNIQY
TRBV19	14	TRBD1	ASSITTGGADYGYT
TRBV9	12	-	ASSKRRMNTEAF
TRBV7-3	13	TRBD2	ASSRLAGGDNEQF
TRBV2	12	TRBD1	ASRSEGGGTEAF
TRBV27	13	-	ASSLSRRESDTQY
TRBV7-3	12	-	ASSLTGGDTEAF
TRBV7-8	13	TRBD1	ASSSGQAFNYGYT
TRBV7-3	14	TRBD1	ASSFQGAGATDTQY
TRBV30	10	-	AWTQQGYEQY
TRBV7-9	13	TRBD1	ASSQGTVLNEKLF
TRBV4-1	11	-	ASSQTGFYEQY
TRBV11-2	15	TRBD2	ASSLGTSGYSYNEQF
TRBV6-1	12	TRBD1	ASSLDRGGEKLF
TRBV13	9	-	ASSSTPELD
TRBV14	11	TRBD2	ASSLRTSSEQY
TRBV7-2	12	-	ASSLFEGNTEAF
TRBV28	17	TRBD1	ASSFSAGAGGLSNQPQH
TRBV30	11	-	AWSPSPATGWY
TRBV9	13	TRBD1	ASSVRDRESFGYT